The clone carrying this T cell receptor (beta chain) appeared many times. Its target is not known. Trimming shortened V by 0 bases and J by 3 bases, and 15 bases separated the two germline ends. The CDR3 runs 16 residues. Germline V gives CDR1 SGHVS, CDR2 FNYEAQ. The entry originates in a study of neurological immune-mediated disorders. Study outcomes and limitations: No CDR3 amino acid sequences recurred among expanded clones across subjects, suggesting private repertoires in all groups. Phylogenetically, 18 of 34 multiple sclerosis patients' repertoires fell into one related-CDR3 cluster, a possible signature.

Synthesis of cDNA was performed by 5'RACE using 10-nucleotide random UMIs. Via MiXCR, TCRdb re-called the 5' RACE reads, giving one row per CDR3 protein. Of roughly 89,000 distinct CDR3 sequences listed, roughly 2.6% are singletons. This sequence joins TRBV7-6 and TRBJ2-7, with D tentatively TRBD2 (6 bases). The sequenced material came from PBMCs. The TCR sequence derives from a woman aged 25 to 39 with multiple sclerosis. Here the CDR3 DNA reads TGTGCCAGCAGCTTAGCGGCGGCGGGAAACATCTACGAGCAGTACTTC. Its protein is CASSLAAAGNIYEQYF.